This TCR beta chain was retrieved from a study of beta chain features in type 1 diabetes. The study's findings and limits: VDJ junctions from type 1 diabetes patients carried fewer insertions and larger deletions. Although PCR might favor shorter templates, it would do so equally in patients and controls. cDNA-based reads could over-represent cells with high TCR expression. Sampled from patients, naive, central memory and Treg TCRB repertoires appeared more similar than those sampled from healthy donors.

This clone was found a few times. The antigen is unknown. Expressed TCRB transcripts were sequenced because the entire RNA isolate underwent reverse transcription. The repertoire was sequenced with immunoSEQ multiplex PCR; TCRdb's copy has only in-frame clones and lacks some. The table lists around 250,000 clones, about 30% of them singletons. Germline CDR1 SGHTA, CDR2 FQGNSA. V was shortened by 5 bases and J by 0 bases, with 13 bases between the two germline ends. The CDR3 runs 15 residues. This TCR derives from a man younger than 45 in good health. The sample was central memory CD4+ T cells from blood. The V gene is TRBV7-2, the J gene TRBJ1-1; D is perhaps TRBD1 (5 bases). Written as DNA, the CDR3 is TGTGCCAGCAGCCCTTGGGCAGGGATGAACACTGAAGCTTTCTTT. It encodes CASSPWAGMNTEAFF. Looking up the rest from reference TRBV7-2 and TRBJ1-1 gives the full variable domain: GAGVSQSPSNKVTEKGKDVELRCDPISGHTALYWYRQSLGQGLEFLIYFQGNSAPDKSGLPSDRFSAERTGGSVSTLTIQRTQQEDSAVYLCASSPWAGMNTEAFFGQGTRLTVV.